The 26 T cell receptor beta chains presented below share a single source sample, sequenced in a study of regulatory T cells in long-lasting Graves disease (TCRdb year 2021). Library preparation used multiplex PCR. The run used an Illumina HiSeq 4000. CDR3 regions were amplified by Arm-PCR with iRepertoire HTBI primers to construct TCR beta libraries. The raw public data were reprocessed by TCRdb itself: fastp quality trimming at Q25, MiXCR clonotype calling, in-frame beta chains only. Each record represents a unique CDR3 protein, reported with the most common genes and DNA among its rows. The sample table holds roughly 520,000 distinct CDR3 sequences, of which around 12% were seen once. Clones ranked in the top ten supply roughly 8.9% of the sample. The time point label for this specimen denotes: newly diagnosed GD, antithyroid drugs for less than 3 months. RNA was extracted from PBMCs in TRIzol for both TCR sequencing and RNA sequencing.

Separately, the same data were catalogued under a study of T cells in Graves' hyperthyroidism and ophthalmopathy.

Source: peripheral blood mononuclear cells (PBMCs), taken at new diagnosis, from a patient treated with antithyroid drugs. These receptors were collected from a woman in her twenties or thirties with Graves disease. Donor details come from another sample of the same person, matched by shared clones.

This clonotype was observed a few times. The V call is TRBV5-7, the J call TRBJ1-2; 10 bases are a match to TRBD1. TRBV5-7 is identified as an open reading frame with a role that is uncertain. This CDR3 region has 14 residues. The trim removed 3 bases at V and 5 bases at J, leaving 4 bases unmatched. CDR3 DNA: TGTGCCAGCAGCTGGGACAGGGGAAGGTATGGCTACACCTTC. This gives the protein CASSWDRGRYGYTF.

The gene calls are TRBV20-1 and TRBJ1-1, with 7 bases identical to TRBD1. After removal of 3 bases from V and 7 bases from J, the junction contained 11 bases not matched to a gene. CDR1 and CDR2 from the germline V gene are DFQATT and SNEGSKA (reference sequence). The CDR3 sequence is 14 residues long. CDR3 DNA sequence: TGCAGTGCTAGGAAGGGACAGCGAGGGATTGAAGCTTTCTTT. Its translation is CSARKGQRGIEAFF.

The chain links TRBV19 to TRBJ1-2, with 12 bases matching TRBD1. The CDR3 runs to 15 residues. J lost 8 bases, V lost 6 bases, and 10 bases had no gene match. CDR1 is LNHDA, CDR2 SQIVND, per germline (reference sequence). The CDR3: CASRIPGQGAQGYTF. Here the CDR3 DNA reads TGTGCCAGTAGAATACCGGGACAGGGGGCGCAAGGCTACACCTTC. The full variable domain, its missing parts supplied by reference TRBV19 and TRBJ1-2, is DGGITQSPKYLFRKEGQNVTLSCEQNLNHDAMYWYRQDPGQGLRLIYYSQIVNDFQKGDIAEGYSVSREKKESFPLTVTSAQKNPTAFYLCASRIPGQGAQGYTFGSGTRLTVV.

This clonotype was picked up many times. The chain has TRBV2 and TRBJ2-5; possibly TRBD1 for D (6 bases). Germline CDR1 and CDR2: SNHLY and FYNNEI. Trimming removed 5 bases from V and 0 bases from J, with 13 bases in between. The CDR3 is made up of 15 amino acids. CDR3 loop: CASSQTGSYQETQYF. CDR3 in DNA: TGTGCCAGCAGTCAGACAGGATCGTACCAAGAGACCCAGTACTTC.

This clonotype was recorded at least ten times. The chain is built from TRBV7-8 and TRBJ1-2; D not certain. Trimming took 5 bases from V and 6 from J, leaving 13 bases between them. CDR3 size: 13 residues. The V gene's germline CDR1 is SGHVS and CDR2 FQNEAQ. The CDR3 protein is CASSLGSADGYTF. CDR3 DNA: TGTGCCAGCAGCCTGGGAAGTGCGGATGGCTACACCTTC.

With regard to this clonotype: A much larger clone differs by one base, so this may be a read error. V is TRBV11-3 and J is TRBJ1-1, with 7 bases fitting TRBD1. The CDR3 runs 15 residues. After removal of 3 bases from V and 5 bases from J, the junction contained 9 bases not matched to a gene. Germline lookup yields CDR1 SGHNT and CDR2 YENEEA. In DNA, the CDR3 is TGTGCCAGCAGCTTTGTCTCAGGGGGACGGACTGAAGCTTTCTTT. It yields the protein CASSFVSGGRTEAFF.

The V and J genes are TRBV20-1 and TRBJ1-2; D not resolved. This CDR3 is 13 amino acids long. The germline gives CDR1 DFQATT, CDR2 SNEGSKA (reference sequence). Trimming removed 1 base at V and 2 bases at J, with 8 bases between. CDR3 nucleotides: TGCAGTGCTAGAGCCCGTCCGAACTATGGCTACACCTTC. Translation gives CSARARPNYGYTF.

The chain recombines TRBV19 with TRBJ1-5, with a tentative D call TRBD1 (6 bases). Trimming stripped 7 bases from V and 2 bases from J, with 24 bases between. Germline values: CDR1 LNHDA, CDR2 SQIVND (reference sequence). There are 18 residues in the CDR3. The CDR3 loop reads CASKFSVARTAGNQPQHF. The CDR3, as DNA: TGTGCCAGTAAGTTCTCCGTTGCAAGGACAGCTGGCAATCAGCCCCAGCATTTT.

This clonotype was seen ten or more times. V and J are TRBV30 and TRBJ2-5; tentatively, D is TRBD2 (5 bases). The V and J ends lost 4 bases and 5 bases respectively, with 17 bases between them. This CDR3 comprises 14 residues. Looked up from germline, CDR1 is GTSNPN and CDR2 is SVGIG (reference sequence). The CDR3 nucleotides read TGTGCCTGGAATCAAGGACTCCGGCAGGAGACCCAGTACTTC. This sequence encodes CAWNQGLRQETQYF.

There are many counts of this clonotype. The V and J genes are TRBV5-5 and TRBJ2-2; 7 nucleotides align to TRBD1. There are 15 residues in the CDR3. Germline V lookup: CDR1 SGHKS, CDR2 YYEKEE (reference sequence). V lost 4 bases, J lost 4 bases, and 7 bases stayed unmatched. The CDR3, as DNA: TGTGCCAGCAGCGCACAGGGGCTTGGCACCGGGGAGCTGTTTTTT. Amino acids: CASSAQGLGTGELFF.

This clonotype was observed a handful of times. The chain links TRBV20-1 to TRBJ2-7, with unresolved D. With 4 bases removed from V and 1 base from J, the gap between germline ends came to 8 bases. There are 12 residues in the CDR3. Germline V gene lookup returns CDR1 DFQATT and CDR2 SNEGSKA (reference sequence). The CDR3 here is CSAIVRSYEQYF. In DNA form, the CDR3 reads TGCAGTGCTATAGTTAGATCCTACGAGCAGTACTTC.

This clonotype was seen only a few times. Here the CDR3 DNA reads TGTGCCAGCAGTCCGCCAGGGTTAGAGACCCAGTACTTC. It is translated as CASSPPGLETQYF. The gene calls are TRBV2 and TRBJ2-5, with D possibly matching TRBD1 (5 bases). The CDR3 is made up of 13 amino acids. V lost 5 bases and J 4 bases, leaving 11 bases between the germline ends. CDR1 SNHLY and CDR2 FYNNEI come from the germline V gene. Together with reference TRBV2 and TRBJ2-5, the CDR3 gives the full variable domain: EPEVTQTPSHQVTQMGQEVILRCVPISNHLYFYWYRQILGQKVEFLVSFYNNEISEKSEIFDDQFSVERPDGSNFTLKIRSTKLEDSAMYFCASSPPGLETQYFGPGTRLLVL.

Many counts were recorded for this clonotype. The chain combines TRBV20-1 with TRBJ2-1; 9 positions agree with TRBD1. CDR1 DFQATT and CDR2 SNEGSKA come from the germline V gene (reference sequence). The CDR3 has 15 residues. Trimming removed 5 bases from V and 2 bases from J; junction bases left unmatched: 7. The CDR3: CSASPTGGAYNEQFF. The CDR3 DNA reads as TGCAGTGCTTCACCCACAGGGGGCGCCTACAATGAGCAGTTCTTC.

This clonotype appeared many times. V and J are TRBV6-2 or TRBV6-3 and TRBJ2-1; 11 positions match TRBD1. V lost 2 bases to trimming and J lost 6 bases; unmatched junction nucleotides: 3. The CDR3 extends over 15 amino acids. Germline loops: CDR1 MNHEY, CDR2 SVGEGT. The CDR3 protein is CASSYGGTGGNEQFF. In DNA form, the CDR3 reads TGTGCCAGCAGTTACGGGGGGACAGGGGGCAATGAGCAGTTCTTC.

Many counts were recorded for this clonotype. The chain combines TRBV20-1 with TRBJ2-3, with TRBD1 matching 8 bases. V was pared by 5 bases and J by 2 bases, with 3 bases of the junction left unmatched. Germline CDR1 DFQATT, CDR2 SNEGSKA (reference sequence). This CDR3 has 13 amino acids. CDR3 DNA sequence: TGCAGTGCTGCGGACAGGGACACAGATACGCAGTATTTT. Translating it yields CSAADRDTDTQYF.

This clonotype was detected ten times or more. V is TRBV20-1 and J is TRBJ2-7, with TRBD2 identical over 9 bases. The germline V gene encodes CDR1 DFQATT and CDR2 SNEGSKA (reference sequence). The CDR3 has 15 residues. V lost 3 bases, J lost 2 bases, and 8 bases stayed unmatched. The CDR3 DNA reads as TGCAGTGCTAGCAGCCCGCGGGAGGGGGCCTACGAGCAGTACTTC. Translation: CSASSPREGAYEQYF.

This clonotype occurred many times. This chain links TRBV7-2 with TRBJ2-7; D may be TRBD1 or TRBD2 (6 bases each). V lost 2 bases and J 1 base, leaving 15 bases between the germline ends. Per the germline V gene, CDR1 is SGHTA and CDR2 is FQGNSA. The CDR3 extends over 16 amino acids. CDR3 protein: CASSLLGGRGSYEQYF. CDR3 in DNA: TGTGCCAGCAGCTTACTGGGAGGAAGGGGGTCCTACGAGCAGTACTTC.

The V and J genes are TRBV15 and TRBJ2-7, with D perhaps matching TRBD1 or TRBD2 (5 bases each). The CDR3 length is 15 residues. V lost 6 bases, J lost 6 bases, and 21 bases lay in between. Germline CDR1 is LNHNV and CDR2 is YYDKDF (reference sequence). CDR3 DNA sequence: TGTGCCACCAGAAGCGGCGGCGACGACAGTTTCGAGCAGTACTTC. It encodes CATRSGGDDSFEQYF.

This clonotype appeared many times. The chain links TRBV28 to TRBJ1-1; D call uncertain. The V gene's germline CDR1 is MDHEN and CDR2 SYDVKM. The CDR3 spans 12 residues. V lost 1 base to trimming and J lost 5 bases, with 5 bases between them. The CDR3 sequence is CASSLYVTEAFF. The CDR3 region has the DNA TGTGCCAGCAGTTTATATGTGACTGAAGCTTTCTTT.

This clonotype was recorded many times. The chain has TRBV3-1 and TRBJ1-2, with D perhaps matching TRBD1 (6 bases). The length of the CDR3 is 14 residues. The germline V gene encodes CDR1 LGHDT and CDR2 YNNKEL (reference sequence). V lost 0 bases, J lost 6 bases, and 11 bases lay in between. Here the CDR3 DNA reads TGTGCCAGCAGCCAAGATGCCACAGGGCATGGCTACACCTTC. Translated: CASSQDATGHGYTF.

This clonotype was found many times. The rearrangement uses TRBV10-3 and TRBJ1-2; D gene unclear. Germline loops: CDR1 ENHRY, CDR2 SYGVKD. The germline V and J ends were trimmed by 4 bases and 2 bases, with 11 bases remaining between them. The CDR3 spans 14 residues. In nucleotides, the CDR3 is TGTGCCATCAGTGCGCAGAGTGGAAACTATGGCTACACCTTC. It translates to CAISAQSGNYGYTF.

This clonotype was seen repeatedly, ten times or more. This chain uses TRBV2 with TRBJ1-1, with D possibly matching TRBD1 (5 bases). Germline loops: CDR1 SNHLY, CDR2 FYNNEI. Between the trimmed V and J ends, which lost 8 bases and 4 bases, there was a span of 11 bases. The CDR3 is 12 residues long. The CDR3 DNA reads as TGTGCCAGCCAAGACAGAGGCACTGAAGCTTTCTTT. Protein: CASQDRGTEAFF.

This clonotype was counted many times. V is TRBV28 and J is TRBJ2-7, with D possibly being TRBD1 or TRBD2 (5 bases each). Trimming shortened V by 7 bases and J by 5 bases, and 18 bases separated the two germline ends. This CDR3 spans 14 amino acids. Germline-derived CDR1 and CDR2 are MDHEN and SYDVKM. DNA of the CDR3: TGTGCCAGCACCCCCCCCGGGACGACGGACGAGCAGTACTTC. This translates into CASTPPGTTDEQYF.

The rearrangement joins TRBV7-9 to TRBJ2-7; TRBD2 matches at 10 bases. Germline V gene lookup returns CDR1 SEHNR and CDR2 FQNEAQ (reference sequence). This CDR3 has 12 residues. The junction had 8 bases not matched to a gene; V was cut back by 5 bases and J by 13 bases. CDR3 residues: CASSIHSGRSYF. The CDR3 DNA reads TGTGCCAGCAGCATACATAGCGGGAGGTCTTACTTC.

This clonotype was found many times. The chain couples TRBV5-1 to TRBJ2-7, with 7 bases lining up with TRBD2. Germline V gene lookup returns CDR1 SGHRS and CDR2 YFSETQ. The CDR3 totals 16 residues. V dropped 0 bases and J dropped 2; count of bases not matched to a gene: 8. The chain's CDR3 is CASSLVAGVSTYEQYF. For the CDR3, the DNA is TGCGCCAGCAGCTTGGTCGCGGGAGTATCTACCTACGAGCAGTACTTC.

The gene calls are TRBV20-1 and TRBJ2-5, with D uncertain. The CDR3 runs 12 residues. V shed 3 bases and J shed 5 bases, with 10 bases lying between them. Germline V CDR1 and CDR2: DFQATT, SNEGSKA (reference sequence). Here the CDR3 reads CSASGNGETQYF. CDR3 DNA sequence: TGCAGTGCTAGCGGTAACGGGGAGACCCAGTACTTC.